This TCR beta chain was captured by sequencing in a study of OX40 agonist ivuxolimab in advanced cancers. Germline V CDR1 and CDR2: MNHNS, SASEGT. The CDR3 runs 14 residues. The junction had 4 bases not matched to a gene; V was cut back by 3 bases and J by 5 bases. Generated by immunoSEQ multiplex PCR, the TCRdb table keeps only in-frame clones and is missing some. The data contain 50,000 to 65,000 clones, 89% of them singletons. Source: CD4+ or CD8+ T cells sorted from blood, taken in a trial of the OX40 agonist ivuxolimab. The chain couples TRBV6-1 to TRBJ1-5; 7 bases align to TRBD1. The clonotype was recovered from an adult with an advanced solid tumor such as melanoma, head and neck, liver or kidney cancer. The CDR3 bases are TGTGCCAGCAGTGACAGGGGGGCTTATCAGCCCCAGCATTTT. Translating gives CASSDRGAYQPQHF.